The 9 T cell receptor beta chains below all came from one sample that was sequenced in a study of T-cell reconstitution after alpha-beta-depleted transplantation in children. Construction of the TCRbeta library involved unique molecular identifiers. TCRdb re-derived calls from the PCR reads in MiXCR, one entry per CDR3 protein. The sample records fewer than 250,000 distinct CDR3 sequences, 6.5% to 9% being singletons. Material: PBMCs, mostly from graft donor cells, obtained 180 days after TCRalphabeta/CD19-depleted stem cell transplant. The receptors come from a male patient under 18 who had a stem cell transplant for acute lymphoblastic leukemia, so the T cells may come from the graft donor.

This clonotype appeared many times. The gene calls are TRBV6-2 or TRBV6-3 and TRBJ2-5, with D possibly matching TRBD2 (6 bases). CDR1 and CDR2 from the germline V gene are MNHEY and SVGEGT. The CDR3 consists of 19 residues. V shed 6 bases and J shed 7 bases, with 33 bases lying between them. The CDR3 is CASRRPGLPALRGIGTQYF. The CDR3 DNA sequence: TGTGCCAGCAGACGACCGGGACTCCCGGCCCTTCGGGGAATAGGGACCCAGTACTTC.

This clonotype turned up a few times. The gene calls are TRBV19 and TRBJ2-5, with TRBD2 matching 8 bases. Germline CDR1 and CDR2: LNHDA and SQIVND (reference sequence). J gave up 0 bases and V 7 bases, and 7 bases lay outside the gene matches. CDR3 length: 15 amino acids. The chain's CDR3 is CASTLTSAYQETQYF. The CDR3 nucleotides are TGTGCCAGTACCCTGACTAGCGCATACCAAGAGACCCAGTACTTC.

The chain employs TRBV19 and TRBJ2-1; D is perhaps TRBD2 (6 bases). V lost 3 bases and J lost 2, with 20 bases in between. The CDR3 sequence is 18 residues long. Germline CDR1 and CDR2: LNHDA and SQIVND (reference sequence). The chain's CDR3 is CASSIGDSGVGPYNEQFF. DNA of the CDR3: TGTGCCAGTAGTATCGGGGATAGCGGCGTAGGACCCTACAATGAGCAGTTCTTC.

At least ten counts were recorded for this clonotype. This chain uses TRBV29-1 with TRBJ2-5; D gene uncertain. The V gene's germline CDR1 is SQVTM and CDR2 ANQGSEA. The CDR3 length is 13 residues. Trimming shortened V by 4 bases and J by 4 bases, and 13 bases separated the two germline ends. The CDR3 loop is CSVVQNFGETQYF. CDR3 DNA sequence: TGCAGCGTTGTCCAGAACTTTGGAGAGACCCAGTACTTC.

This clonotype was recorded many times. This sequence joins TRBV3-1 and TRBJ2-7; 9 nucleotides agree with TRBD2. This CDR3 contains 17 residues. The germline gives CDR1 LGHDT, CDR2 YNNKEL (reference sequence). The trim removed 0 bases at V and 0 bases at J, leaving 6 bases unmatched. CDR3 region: CASSQDDLAGISYEQYF. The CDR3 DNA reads TGTGCCAGCAGCCAAGATGACCTAGCGGGGATCTCCTACGAGCAGTACTTC.

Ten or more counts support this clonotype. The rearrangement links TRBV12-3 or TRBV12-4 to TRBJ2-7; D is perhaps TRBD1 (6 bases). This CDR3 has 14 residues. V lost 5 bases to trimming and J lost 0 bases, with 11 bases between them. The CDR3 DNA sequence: TGTGCCAGCAGTCCTGGGGACAACTCCTACGAGCAGTACTTC. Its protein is CASSPGDNSYEQYF.

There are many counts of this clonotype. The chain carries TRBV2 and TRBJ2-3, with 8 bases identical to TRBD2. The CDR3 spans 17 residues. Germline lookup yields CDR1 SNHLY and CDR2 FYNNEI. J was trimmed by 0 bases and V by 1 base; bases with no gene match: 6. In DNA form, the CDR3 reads TGTGCCAGCAGTGAAGTTCGCGGGGGGCCTAGCACAGATACGCAGTATTTT. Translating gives CASSEVRGGPSTDTQYF. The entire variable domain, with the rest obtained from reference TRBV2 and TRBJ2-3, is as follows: EPEVTQTPSHQVTQMGQEVILRCVPISNHLYFYWYRQILGQKVEFLVSFYNNEISEKSEIFDDQFSVERPDGSNFTLKIRSTKLEDSAMYFCASSEVRGGPSTDTQYFGPGTRLTVL.

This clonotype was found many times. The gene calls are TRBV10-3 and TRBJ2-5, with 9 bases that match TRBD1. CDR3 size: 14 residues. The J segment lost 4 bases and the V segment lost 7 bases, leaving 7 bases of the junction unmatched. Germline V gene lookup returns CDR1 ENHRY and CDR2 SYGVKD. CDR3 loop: CAINAGQGGETQYF. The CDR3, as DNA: TGTGCCATCAATGCGGGACAGGGAGGAGAGACCCAGTACTTC.

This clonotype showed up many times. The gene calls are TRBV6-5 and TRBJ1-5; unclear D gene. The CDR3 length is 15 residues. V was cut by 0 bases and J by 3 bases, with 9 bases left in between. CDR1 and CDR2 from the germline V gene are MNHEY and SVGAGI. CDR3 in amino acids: CASSYSRADNQPQHF. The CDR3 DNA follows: TGTGCCAGCAGTTACTCTCGGGCAGACAATCAGCCCCAGCATTTT.